This T cell receptor beta chain originates from a study of memory CD4+ T cells and cytomegalovirus serostatus. Study summary: Donors were healthy Belgian adults, under ten CMV seropositive and 20 to 30 seronegative.

Study results and caveats: Each of approximately 73 CMV-associated TCRbeta sequences occurred in one to five individuals. Median bootstrapped AUC for CMV status was around 0.96 originally, about 0.9 US-trained.

Single viable CD3+CD4+CD8-CD45RO+ cells were sorted as the memory CD4+ T cells. CD4+ T cells were isolated by positive magnetic selection. Turning to this clone: The antigen is unknown.

The table came from immunoSEQ multiplex PCR; TCRdb's copy has only in-frame clones and leaves some out. Found here are some 48,000 clones, around 78% of them singletons; the top ten hold approximately 0.78%. This CDR3 has 16 residues. With 4 bases clipped from V and 6 bases from J, the junction kept 12 bases outside the gene matches. Per germline, CDR1 MDHEN and CDR2 SYDVKM. Sequencing input: memory CD4+ T cells from blood. The V call is TRBV28, the J call TRBJ2-1; 7 bases fit TRBD1. The clonotype originates from an adult in good health and CMV-seronegative. The CDR3 sequence is CASSSGSTAGGNEQFF. CDR3 DNA sequence: TGTGCCAGCAGTTCAGGCTCTACGGCAGGGGGCAATGAGCAGTTCTTC.